The rows below give T cell receptor beta chains drawn from one sample of a study of cytomegalovirus exposure and HLA in healthy donors. Here immunoSEQ multiplex PCR was the method, and the copy in TCRdb shows in-frame clones only, minus some. The data hold over 100,000 clones, with 75% to 85% observed a single time. Sequenced material: PBMCs. The receptor source for this set is a woman aged 18-29 years in good health and CMV-seropositive. Each CDR3 is given with its conserved first and last residue. The D gene is left open where the match is weak. Size is omitted from some rows. Given values are once, few, many or a class for expanded clones.

CDR3 protein: CASSEARESLNYGYTF
CDR3 DNA: TGTGCCAGCAGTGAAGCAAGGGAGTCTCTTAACTATGGCTACACCTTC
J gene: TRBJ1-2
clone size: .
D gene: .
V gene: TRBV2

CDR3 protein: CASSPLPSGNTIYF
CDR3 DNA: TGTGCCAGCTCACCACTTCCGTCCGGAAACACCATATATTTT
J gene: TRBJ1-3
clone size: .
D gene: .
V gene: TRBV18

CDR3 protein: CASSLGLAGGYNEQFF
CDR3 DNA: TGTGCCAGCAGCTTAGGGCTAGCGGGAGGTTACAATGAGCAGTTCTTC
J gene: TRBJ2-1
clone size: .
D gene: TRBD2
V gene: TRBV7-3

CDR3 protein: CASSERGTEAFF
CDR3 DNA: TGTGCCAGCAGTGAGAGGGGGACTGAAGCTTTCTTT
J gene: TRBJ1-1
clone size: .
D gene: .
V gene: TRBV27

CDR3 protein: CASSPSGQYETQYF
CDR3 DNA: TGTGCCAGCTCACCTTCGGGACAGTACGAGACCCAGTACTTC
J gene: TRBJ2-5
clone size: .
D gene: TRBD1
V gene: TRBV18

CDR3 protein: CATSTTIGGRETQYF
CDR3 DNA: TGTGCCACCAGTACAACGATCGGGGGTCGGGAGACCCAGTACTTC
J gene: TRBJ2-5
clone size: once
D gene: .
V gene: TRBV15

CDR3 protein: CATGGQGLAEQYF
CDR3 DNA: TGTGCCACCGGGGGACAGGGTTTGGCCGAGCAGTACTTC
J gene: TRBJ2-7
clone size: .
D gene: TRBD1
V gene: TRBV6-5

CDR3 protein: CASAPTGNYGYTF
CDR3 DNA: TGTGCCAGCGCACCGACAGGGAACTATGGCTACACCTTC
J gene: TRBJ1-2
clone size: .
D gene: TRBD1
V gene: TRBV28

CDR3 protein: CASSFRTGTGTEAFF
CDR3 DNA: TGTGCCAGCAGTTTCCGGACAGGGACGGGGACTGAAGCTTTCTTT
J gene: TRBJ1-1
clone size: once
D gene: TRBD1
V gene: TRBV28

CDR3 protein: CASSPEGKELFF
CDR3 DNA: TGTGCCAGCTCACCAGAGGGAAAGGAGCTGTTTTTT
J gene: TRBJ2-2
clone size: .
D gene: .
V gene: TRBV18

CDR3 protein: CASSLVGLAGGIQYF
CDR3 DNA: TGTGCCAGCAGCTTAGTCGGGCTAGCGGGAGGCATTCAGTACTTC
J gene: TRBJ2-4
clone size: .
D gene: TRBD2
V gene: TRBV7-2

CDR3 protein: CASSLMAGNNNEQFF
CDR3 DNA: TGTGCCAGCAGCTTAATGGCAGGGAATAACAATGAGCAGTTCTTC
J gene: TRBJ2-1
clone size: .
D gene: .
V gene: TRBV7-3

CDR3 protein: CASRPGTGNTGELFF
CDR3 DNA: TGTGCCAGCAGACCTGGGACAGGGAACACCGGGGAGCTGTTTTTT
J gene: TRBJ2-2
clone size: .
D gene: TRBD1
V gene: TRBV11-2

CDR3 protein: CASSPARGDGNEQFF
CDR3 DNA: TGTGCCAGCAGTCCCGCACGGGGAGACGGCAATGAGCAGTTCTTC
J gene: TRBJ2-1
clone size: .
D gene: .
V gene: TRBV11-2

CDR3 protein: CASSEVVTGEQPQHF
CDR3 DNA: TGTGCCAGCAGTGAAGTGGTGACAGGGGAACAGCCCCAGCATTTT
J gene: TRBJ1-5
clone size: .
D gene: TRBD1
V gene: TRBV6-1

CDR3 protein: CASSRGTSGLYEQYF
CDR3 DNA: TGTGCCAGCAGCCGGGGGACTAGCGGGTTGTACGAGCAGTACTTC
J gene: TRBJ2-7
clone size: .
D gene: TRBD2
V gene: TRBV4-2

CDR3 protein: CASSPRWGGTTYNEQFF
CDR3 DNA: TGTGCCAGCAGCCCCCGGTGGGGGGGCACGACCTACAATGAGCAGTTCTTC
J gene: TRBJ2-1
clone size: .
D gene: .
V gene: TRBV5-4

CDR3 protein: CASSMRRGKTQYF
CDR3 DNA: TGTGCCAGTAGTATGAGGAGGGGAAAGACCCAGTACTTC
J gene: TRBJ2-5
clone size: .
D gene: .
V gene: TRBV19

CDR3 protein: CASSLRVDKNIQYF
CDR3 DNA: TGCGCCAGCAGTCTCAGGGTGGACAAAAACATTCAGTACTTC
J gene: TRBJ2-4
clone size: .
D gene: .
V gene: TRBV4-1

CDR3 protein: CASSQRDSLALLTGELFF
CDR3 DNA: TGCGCCAGCAGCCAGAGGGACAGTTTGGCCCTTCTCACCGGGGAGCTGTTTTTT
J gene: TRBJ2-2
clone size: .
D gene: TRBD1
V gene: TRBV4-1

CDR3 protein: CASSWERGTGELFF
CDR3 DNA: TGTGCCAGCAGTTGGGAAAGGGGCACCGGGGAGCTGTTTTTT
J gene: TRBJ2-2
clone size: .
D gene: .
V gene: TRBV6-5

CDR3 protein: CASSFTGGPAEQYF
CDR3 DNA: TGCGCCAGCAGCTTTACAGGGGGACCCGCCGAGCAGTACTTC
J gene: TRBJ2-7
clone size: .
D gene: TRBD1
V gene: TRBV5-1

CDR3 protein: CASSYRTGGDQPQHF
CDR3 DNA: TGTGCCAGTAGTTACCGGACAGGGGGCGATCAGCCCCAGCATTTT
J gene: TRBJ1-5
clone size: .
D gene: TRBD1
V gene: TRBV19

CDR3 protein: CASSSGTEAFF
CDR3 DNA: TGTGCCAGCAGTTCGGGGACTGAAGCTTTCTTT
J gene: TRBJ1-1
clone size: .
D gene: .
V gene: TRBV6-5

CDR3 protein: CASRALDEQFF
CDR3 DNA: TGTGCCAGCAGGGCGCTAGATGAGCAGTTCTTC
J gene: TRBJ2-1
clone size: .
D gene: .
V gene: TRBV6-5

CDR3 protein: CASSYTLGTSTQFF
CDR3 DNA: TGTGCCAGCAGTTACACCCTAGGGACTAGCACACAGTTCTTC
J gene: TRBJ2-1
clone size: .
D gene: TRBD2
V gene: TRBV6-6

CDR3 protein: CASSLRTGGQETQYF
CDR3 DNA: TGCGCCAGCAGCTTGAGGACGGGGGGGCAAGAGACCCAGTACTTC
J gene: TRBJ2-5
clone size: .
D gene: TRBD2
V gene: TRBV5-1

CDR3 protein: CAWGQTGYNEQFF
CDR3 DNA: TGTGCCTGGGGTCAGACAGGCTACAATGAGCAGTTCTTC
J gene: TRBJ2-1
clone size: once
D gene: .
V gene: TRBV30

CDR3 protein: CATSRKRQGGTGELFF
CDR3 DNA: TGTGCCACCAGCAGGAAACGACAGGGAGGCACCGGGGAGCTGTTTTTT
J gene: TRBJ2-2
clone size: .
D gene: .
V gene: TRBV15

CDR3 protein: CASSLDLGPAGSYEQYF
CDR3 DNA: TGTGCCAGCAGCTTAGATCTAGGGCCCGCGGGCTCCTACGAGCAGTACTTC
J gene: TRBJ2-7
clone size: .
D gene: .
V gene: TRBV11-2

CDR3 protein: CASKGHLGSNEQFF
CDR3 DNA: TGTGCCAGCAAGGGACACCTAGGGTCTAATGAGCAGTTCTTC
J gene: TRBJ2-1
clone size: few
D gene: .
V gene: TRBV28

CDR3 protein: CASSLAPAKNIQYF
CDR3 DNA: TGTGCCAGCAGCTTGGCCCCTGCCAAAAACATTCAGTACTTC
J gene: TRBJ2-4
clone size: .
D gene: .
V gene: TRBV7-2

CDR3 protein: CASSVKAHWSQPQHF
CDR3 DNA: TGCGCCAGCAGCGTTAAGGCCCACTGGAGTCAGCCCCAGCATTTT
J gene: TRBJ1-5
clone size: once
D gene: .
V gene: TRBV10-1

CDR3 protein: CASSLSRGTNQPQHF
CDR3 DNA: TGTGCCAGCAGCTTAAGTAGGGGTACAAATCAGCCCCAGCATTTT
J gene: TRBJ1-5
clone size: .
D gene: .
V gene: TRBV7-8

CDR3 protein: CASSLAPLGRSYEQYF
CDR3 DNA: TGTGCCAGCAGCCTGGCCCCCCTGGGCAGGTCCTACGAGCAGTACTTC
J gene: TRBJ2-7
clone size: .
D gene: .
V gene: TRBV5-4

CDR3 protein: CASSLDPTAYEQYF
CDR3 DNA: TGTGCCAGCAGCTTAGACCCCACCGCGTACGAGCAGTACTTC
J gene: TRBJ2-7
clone size: few
D gene: .
V gene: TRBV11-2

CDR3 protein: CASSQGPGTSGSRGQETQYF
CDR3 DNA: TGTGCCAGCAGCCAAGGGCCCGGGACTAGCGGGAGTCGAGGACAAGAGACCCAGTACTTC
J gene: TRBJ2-5
clone size: .
D gene: TRBD2
V gene: TRBV4-2

CDR3 protein: CASSPAGTGSYEQYF
CDR3 DNA: TGTGCCAGCAGTCCGGCCGGGACAGGGTCCTACGAGCAGTACTTC
J gene: TRBJ2-7
clone size: .
D gene: TRBD1
V gene: TRBV7-9